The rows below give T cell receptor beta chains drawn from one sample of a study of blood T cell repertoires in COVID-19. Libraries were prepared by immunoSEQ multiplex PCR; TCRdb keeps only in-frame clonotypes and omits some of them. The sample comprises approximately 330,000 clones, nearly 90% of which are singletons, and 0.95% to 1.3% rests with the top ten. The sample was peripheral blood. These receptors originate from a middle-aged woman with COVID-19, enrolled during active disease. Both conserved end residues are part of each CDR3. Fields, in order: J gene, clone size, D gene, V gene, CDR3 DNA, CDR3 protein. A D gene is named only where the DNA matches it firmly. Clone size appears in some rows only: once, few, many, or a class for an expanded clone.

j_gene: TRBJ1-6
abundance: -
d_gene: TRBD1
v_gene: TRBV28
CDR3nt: TGTGCCACCCGGACAGGGGGTAATTCACCCCTCCACTTT
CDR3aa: CATRTGGNSPLHF

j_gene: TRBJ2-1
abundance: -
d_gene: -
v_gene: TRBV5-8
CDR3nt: TGTGCCAGCAGCGGTGGGGGGGCGATCCACAATGAGCAGTTCTTC
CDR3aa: CASSGGGAIHNEQFF

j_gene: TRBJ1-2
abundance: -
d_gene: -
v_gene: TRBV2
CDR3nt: TGTGCCAGCAGTGAAGGGGGCGGCTACACCTTC
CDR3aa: CASSEGGGYTF

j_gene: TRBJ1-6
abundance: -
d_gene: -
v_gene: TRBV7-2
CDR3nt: TGTGCCAGCAGCATCCTAGACAGGCCCTATTCACCCCTCCACTTT
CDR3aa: CASSILDRPYSPLHF

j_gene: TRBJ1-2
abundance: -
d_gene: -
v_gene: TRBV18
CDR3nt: TGTGCCAGCTCACCACCGGGGCACTATGGCTACACCTTC
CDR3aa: CASSPPGHYGYTF

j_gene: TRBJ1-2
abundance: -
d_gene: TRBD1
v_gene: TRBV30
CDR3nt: TGTTCTGTACAGGGGGGAGGTGGCTACACCTTC
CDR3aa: CSVQGGGGYTF

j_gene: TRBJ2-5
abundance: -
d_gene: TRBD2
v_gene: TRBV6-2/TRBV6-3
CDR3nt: TGTGCCAGCAGTTACCCCAGGGCTAGCGGGGGGGCCAGGGAAGAGACCCAGTACTTC
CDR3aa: CASSYPRASGGAREETQYF

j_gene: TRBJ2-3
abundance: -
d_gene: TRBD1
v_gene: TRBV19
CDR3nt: TGTGCCAGTAAAAAGACAGGGGCGGGAAATACGCAGTATTTT
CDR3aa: CASKKTGAGNTQYF

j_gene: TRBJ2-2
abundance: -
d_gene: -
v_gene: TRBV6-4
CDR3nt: TGTGCCAGCAGTGATAGGGGTATGGACACCGGGGAGCTGTTTTTT
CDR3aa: CASSDRGMDTGELFF

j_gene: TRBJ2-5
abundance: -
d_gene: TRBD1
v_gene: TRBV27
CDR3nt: TGTGCCAGCAGTCCGGGACAGGGGGCGGGAGAGACCCAGTACTTC
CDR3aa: CASSPGQGAGETQYF

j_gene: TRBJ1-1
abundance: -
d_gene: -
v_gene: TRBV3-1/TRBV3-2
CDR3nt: TGTGCCAGCGCCCGGGCCGGGGCTGAAGCTTTCTTT
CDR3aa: CASARAGAEAFF

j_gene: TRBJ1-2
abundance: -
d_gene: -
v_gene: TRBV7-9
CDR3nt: TGTGCCAGCAGCTTCGGGAGACAGTCCTTGCCCTCCTTC
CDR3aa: CASSFGRQSLPSF

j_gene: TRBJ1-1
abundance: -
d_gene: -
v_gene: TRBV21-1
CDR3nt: TGTGCCAGCAGCGGAGCGGGGGAGGACACTGAAGCTTTCTTT
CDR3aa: CASSGAGEDTEAFF

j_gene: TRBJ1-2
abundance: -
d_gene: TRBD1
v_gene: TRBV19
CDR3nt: TGTGCCAGTAGTCCTTTCCCGACAGGGTCCAACTATGGCTACACCTTC
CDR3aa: CASSPFPTGSNYGYTF

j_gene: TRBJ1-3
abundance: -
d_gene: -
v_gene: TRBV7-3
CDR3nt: TGTGCCAGCAGCCCAGGTTCTGGAAACACCATATATTTT
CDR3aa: CASSPGSGNTIYF

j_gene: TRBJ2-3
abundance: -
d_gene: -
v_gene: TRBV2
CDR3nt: TGTGCCAGCAGTGACGTCTATACGCAGTATTTT
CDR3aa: CASSDVYTQYF

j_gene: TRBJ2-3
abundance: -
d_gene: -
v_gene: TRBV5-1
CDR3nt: TGCGCCAGCAGCTTGTTCCAGGGCCGTACAAGCACAGATACGCAGTATTTT
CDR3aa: CASSLFQGRTSTDTQYF

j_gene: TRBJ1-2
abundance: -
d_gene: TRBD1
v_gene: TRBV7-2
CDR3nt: TGTGCCAGCAGCTCGACCCCCACCGGGACAGGGCGTATCTATGGCTACACCTTC
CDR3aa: CASSSTPTGTGRIYGYTF

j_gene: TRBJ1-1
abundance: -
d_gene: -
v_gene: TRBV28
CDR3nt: TGTGCCAGCAGTTTTAGGACAGTCAAAGCTTTCTTT
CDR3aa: CASSFRTVKAFF

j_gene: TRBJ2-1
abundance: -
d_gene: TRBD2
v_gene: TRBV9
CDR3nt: TGTGCCAGCAGCGTATCAGTAGCGGGAGGGGGTGAGCAGTTCTTC
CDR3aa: CASSVSVAGGGEQFF

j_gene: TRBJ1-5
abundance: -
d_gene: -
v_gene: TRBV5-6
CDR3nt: TGTGCCAGCAGCTTGGCCTATGGGAGAGGACAGCCCCAGCATTTT
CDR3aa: CASSLAYGRGQPQHF

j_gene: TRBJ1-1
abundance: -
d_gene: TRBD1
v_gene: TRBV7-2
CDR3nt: TGTGCCAGCAGCGATGGGACAGGGGGAACTGAAGCTTTCTTT
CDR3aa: CASSDGTGGTEAFF

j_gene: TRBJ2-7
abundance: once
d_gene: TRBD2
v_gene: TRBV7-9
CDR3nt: TGTGCCAGCAGCCCTAGAGACAGCGGGAGCTCCTACGAGCAGTACTTC
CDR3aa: CASSPRDSGSSYEQYF

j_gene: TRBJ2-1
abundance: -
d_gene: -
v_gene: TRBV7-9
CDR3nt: TGTGCCAGCAGACCGGGACAAGGGAATGAGCAGTTCTTC
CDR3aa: CASRPGQGNEQFF

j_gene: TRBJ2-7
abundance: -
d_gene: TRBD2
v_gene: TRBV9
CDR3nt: TGTGCCAGCAGCACTAGCGGGAGTGGCGAGCAGTACTTC
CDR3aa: CASSTSGSGEQYF

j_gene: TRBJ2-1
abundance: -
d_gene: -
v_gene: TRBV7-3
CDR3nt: TGTGCCAGCAGCTTAATTCTCGGTATTTTGGACAATGAGCAGTTCTTC
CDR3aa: CASSLILGILDNEQFF

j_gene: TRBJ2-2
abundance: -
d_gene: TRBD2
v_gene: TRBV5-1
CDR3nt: TGCGCCAGCAAACTAGCGGGTGCGAACACCGGGGAGCTGTTTTTT
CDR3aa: CASKLAGANTGELFF

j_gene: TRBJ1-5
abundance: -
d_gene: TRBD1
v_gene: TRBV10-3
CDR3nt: TGTGCCATCAGTGAGTCGACAGGGTCAGGGGGTCAGCCCCAGCATTTT
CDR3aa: CAISESTGSGGQPQHF

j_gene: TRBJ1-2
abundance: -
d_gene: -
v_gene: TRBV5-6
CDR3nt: TGTGCCAGCAGCTTTCCTAGGACTTGGCCTTCCGGCTACACCTTC
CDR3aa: CASSFPRTWPSGYTF